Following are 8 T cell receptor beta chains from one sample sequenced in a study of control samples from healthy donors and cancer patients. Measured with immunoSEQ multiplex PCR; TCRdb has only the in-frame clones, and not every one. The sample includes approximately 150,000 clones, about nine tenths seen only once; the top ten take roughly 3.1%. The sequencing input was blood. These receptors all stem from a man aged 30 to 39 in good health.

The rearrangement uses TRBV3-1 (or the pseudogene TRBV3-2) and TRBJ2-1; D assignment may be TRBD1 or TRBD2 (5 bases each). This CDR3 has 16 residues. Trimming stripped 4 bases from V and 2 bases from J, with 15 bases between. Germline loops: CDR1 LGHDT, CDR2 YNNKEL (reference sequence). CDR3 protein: CASSLYLRGAYNEQFF. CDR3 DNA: TGTGCCAGCAGCCTGTACCTTAGAGGGGCCTACAATGAGCAGTTCTTC.

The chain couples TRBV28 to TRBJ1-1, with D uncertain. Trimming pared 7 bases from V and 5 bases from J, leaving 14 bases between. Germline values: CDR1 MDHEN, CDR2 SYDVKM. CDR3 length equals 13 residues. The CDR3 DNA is TGTGCCAGCACCAAACCGACACGGACTGAAGCTTTCTTT. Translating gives CASTKPTRTEAFF.

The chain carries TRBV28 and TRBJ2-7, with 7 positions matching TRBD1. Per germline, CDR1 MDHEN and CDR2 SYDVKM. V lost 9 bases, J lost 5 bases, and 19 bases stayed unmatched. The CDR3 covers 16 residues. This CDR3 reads CARGQVTRRGRDEQYF. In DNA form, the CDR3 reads TGTGCCAGAGGACAGGTAACCAGACGGGGTCGGGACGAGCAGTACTTC. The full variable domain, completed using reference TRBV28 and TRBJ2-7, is DVKVTQSSRYLVKRTGEKVFLECVQDMDHENMFWYRQDPGLGLRLIYFSYDVKMKEKGDIPEGYSVSREKKERFSLILESASTNQTSMYLCARGQVTRRGRDEQYFGPGTRLTVT.

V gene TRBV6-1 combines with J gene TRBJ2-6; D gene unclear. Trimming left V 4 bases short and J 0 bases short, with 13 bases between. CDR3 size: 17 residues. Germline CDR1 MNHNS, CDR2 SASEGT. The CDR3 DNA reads TGTGCCAGCAGTGCATTAGCCACCTACTCTGGGGCCAACGTCCTGACTTTC. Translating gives CASSALATYSGANVLTF.

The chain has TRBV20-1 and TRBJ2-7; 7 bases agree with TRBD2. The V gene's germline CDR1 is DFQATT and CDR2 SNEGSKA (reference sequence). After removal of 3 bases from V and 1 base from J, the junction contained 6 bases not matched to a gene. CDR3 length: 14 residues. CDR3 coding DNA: TGCAGTGCTAGTCCAGCGGGGATTTCCTACGAGCAGTACTTC. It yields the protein CSASPAGISYEQYF.

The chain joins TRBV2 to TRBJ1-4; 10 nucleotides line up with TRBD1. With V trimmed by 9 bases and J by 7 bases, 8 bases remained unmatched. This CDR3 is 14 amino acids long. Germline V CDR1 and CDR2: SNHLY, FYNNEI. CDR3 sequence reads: CASCRDRGGEKLFF. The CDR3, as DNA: TGTGCCAGTTGCCGGGACAGGGGTGGTGAAAAACTGTTTTTT.

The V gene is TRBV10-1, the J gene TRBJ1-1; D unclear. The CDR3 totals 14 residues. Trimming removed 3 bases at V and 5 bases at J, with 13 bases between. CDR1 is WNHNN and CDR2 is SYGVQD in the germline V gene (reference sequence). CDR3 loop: CASSDPNSRTEAFF. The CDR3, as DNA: TGCGCCAGCAGTGACCCTAATAGCAGGACTGAAGCTTTCTTT.

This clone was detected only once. CDR3 loop: CASSLVASGGSSYEQYF. Here the CDR3 DNA reads TGTGCCAGCAGCTTAGTAGCTAGCGGGGGGAGCTCCTACGAGCAGTACTTC. This sequence joins TRBV7-2 and TRBJ2-7; the match to TRBD2 covers 11 bases. This CDR3 region has 17 residues. Germline CDR1 is SGHTA and CDR2 is FQGNSA. V was pared by 1 base and J by 0 bases, with 5 bases of the junction left unmatched.